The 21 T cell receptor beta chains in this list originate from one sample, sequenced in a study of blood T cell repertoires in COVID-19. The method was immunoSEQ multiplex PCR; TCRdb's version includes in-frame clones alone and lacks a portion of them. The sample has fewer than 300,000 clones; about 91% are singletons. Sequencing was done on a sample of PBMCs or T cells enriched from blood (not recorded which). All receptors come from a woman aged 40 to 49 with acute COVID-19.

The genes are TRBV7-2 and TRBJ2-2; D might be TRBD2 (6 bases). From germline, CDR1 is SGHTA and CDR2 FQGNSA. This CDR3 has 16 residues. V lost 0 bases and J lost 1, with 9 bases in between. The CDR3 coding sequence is TGTGCCAGCAGCTTAGCTTCGCGGGGGAACACCGGGGAGCTGTTTTTT. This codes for CASSLASRGNTGELFF.

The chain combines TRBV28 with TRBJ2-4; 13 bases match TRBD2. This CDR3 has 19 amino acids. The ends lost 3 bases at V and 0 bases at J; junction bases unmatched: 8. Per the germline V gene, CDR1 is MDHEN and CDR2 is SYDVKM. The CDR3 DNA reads TGTGCCAGCAGTTTTCGGACTAGCGGGAGACTGGAAGCCAAAAACATTCAGTACTTC. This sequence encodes CASSFRTSGRLEAKNIQYF. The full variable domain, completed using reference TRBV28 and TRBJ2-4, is DVKVTQSSRYLVKRTGEKVFLECVQDMDHENMFWYRQDPGLGLRLIYFSYDVKMKEKGDIPEGYSVSREKKERFSLILESASTNQTSMYLCASSFRTSGRLEAKNIQYFGAGTRLSVL.

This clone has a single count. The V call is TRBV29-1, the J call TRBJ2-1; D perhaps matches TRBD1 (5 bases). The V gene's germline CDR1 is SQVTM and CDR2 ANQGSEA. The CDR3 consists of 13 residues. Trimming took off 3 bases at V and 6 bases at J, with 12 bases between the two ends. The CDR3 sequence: CSVDRGLVNEQFF. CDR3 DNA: TGCAGCGTTGATAGGGGTCTCGTCAATGAGCAGTTCTTC.

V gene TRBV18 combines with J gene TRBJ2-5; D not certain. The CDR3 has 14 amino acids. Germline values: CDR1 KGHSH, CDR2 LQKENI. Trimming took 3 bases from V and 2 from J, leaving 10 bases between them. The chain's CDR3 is CASSPSSLQETQYF. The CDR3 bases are TGTGCCAGCTCACCCTCGTCTCTGCAAGAGACCCAGTACTTC.

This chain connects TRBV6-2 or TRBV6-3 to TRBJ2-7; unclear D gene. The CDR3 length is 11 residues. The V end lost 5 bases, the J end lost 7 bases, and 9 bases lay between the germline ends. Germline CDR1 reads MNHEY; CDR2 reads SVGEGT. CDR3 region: CASSTGGEQYF. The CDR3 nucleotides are TGTGCCAGCAGTACCGGCGGTGAGCAGTACTTC.

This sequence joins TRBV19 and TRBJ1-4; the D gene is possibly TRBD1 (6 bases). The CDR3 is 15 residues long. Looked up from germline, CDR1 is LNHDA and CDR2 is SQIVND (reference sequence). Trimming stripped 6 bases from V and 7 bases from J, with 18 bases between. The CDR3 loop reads CASRTTQGRSEKLFF. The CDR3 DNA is TGTGCCAGTAGGACGACACAGGGTAGGAGTGAAAAACTGTTTTTT.

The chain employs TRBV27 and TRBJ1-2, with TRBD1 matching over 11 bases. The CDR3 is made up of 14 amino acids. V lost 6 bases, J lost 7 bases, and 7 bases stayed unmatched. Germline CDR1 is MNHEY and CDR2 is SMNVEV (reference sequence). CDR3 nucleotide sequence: TGTGCCAGCAGGTCGGACAGGGGGCGCGGTGGCTACACCTTC. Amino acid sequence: CASRSDRGRGGYTF.

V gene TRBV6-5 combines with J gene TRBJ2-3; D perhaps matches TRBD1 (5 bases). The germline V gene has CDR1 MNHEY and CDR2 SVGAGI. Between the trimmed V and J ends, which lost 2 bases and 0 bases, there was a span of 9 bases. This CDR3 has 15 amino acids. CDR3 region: CASSYADTSTDTQYF. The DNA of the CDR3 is TGTGCCAGCAGTTACGCGGACACAAGCACAGATACGCAGTATTTT.

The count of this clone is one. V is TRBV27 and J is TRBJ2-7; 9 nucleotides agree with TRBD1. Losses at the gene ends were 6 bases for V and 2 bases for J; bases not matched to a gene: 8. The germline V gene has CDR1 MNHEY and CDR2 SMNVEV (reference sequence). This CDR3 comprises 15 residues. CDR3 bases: TGTGCCAGCAGATTCCGGGACAGGGCTACCTACGAGCAGTACTTC. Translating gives CASRFRDRATYEQYF.

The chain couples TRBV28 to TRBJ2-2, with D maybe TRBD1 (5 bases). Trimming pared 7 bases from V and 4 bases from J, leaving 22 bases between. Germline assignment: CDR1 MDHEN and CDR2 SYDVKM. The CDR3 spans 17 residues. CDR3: CASIRPTGTGRTGELFF. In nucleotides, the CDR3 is TGTGCCAGCATCCGACCCACTGGTACAGGCCGCACCGGGGAGCTGTTTTTT.

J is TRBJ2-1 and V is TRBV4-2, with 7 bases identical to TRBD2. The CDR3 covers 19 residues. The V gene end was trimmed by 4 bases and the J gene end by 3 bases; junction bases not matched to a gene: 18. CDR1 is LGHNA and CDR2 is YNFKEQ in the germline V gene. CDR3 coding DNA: TGTGCCAGCAGCCGAACCCCCCCACTCCCTAGCGGTGTCTACAATGAGCAGTTCTTC. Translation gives CASSRTPPLPSGVYNEQFF.

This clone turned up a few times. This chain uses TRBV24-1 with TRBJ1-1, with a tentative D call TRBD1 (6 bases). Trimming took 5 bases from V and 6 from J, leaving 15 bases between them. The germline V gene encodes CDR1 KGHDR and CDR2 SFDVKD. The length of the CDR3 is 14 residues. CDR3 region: CATSVGGAGSEAFF. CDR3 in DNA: TGTGCCACCAGTGTTGGGGGGGCAGGATCTGAAGCTTTCTTT.

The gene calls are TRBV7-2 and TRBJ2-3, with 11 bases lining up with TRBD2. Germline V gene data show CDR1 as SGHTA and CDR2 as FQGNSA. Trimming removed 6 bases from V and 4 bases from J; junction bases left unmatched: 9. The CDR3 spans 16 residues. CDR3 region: CASSLVGTSGADTQYF. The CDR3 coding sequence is TGTGCCAGCAGTCTGGTCGGGACTAGCGGAGCAGATACGCAGTATTTT.

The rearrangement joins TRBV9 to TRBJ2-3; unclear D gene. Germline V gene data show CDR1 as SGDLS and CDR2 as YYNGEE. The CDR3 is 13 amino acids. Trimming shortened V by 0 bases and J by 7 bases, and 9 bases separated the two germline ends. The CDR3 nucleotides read TGTGCCAGCAGCGTAGGGCTCCCGAATACGCAGTATTTT. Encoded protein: CASSVGLPNTQYF.

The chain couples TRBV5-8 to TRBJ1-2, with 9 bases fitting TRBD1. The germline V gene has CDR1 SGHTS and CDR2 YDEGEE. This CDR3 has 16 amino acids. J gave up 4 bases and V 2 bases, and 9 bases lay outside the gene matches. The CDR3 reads CASSLRTGAFFYGYTF. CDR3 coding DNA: TGTGCCAGCAGCTTACGGACAGGGGCCTTTTTCTATGGCTACACCTTC.

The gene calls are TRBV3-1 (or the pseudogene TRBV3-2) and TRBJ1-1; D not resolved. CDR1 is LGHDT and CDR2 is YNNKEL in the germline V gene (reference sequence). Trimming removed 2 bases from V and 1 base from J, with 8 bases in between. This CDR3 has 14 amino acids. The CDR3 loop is CASSQYSGNTEAFF. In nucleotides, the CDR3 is TGTGCCAGCAGCCAATACAGCGGGAACACTGAAGCTTTCTTT.

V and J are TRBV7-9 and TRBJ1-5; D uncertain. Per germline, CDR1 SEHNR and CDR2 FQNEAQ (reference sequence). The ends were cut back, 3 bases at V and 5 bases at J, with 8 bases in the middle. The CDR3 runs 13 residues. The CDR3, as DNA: TGTGCCAGCAGCTTTGAGGGTGATCAGCCCCAGCATTTT. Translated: CASSFEGDQPQHF.

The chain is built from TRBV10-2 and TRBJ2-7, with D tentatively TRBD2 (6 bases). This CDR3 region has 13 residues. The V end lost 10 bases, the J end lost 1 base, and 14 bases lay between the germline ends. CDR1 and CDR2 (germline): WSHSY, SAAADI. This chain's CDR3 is CATRDFPSYEQYV. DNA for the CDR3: TGCGCCACTCGGGACTTTCCGTCCTACGAGCAGTACGTC.

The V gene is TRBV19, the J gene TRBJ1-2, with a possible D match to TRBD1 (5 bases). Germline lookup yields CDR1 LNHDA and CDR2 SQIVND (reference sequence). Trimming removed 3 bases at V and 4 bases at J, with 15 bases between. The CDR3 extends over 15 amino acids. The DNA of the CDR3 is TGTGCCAGTAGTATGGAGACTGACAGTATCTATGGCTACACCTTC. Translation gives CASSMETDSIYGYTF.

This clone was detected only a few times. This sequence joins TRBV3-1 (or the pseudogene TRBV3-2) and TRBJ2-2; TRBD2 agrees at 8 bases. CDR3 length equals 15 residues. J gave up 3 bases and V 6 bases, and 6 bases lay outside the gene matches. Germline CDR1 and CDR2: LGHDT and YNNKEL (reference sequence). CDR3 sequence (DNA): TGTGCCAGCAGTCGTCGGGAGGGCTACACCGGGGAGCTGTTTTTT. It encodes CASSRREGYTGELFF.

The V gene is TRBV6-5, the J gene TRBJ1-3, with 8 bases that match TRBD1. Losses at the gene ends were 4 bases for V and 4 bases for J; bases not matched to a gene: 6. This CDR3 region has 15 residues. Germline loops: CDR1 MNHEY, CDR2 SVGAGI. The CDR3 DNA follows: TGTGCCAGCAGTTCGACAGGGGCGCAAGGAAACACCATATATTTT. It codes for CASSSTGAQGNTIYF.